The rows below give T cell receptor beta chains drawn from one sample of a study of T cell repertoires in aging, cancer and after chemotherapy. One entry per CDR3 protein results from TCRdb running MiXCR on the multiplex PCR reads. The table has fewer than 5,500 distinct CDR3 sequences, under 70% seen once. The specimen was blood. All receptors derive from a human donor with a solid tumor. Both conserved end residues are part of each CDR3. The order of the fields is J gene, clone size, V gene, D gene, CDR3 DNA, CDR3 protein. D genes are given only for firm matches. Rows may omit the clone size; those that give it use once, few, many or a size class.

j_call: TRBJ2-7; clone_size: few; v_call: TRBV7-9; d_call: TRBD1; cdr3_nt: TGTGCCAGCCGGGCGGGGACAGGGATGCCCTACGAGCAGTACTTC; cdr3_aa: CASRAGTGMPYEQYF
j_call: TRBJ2-7; clone_size: -; v_call: TRBV14; d_call: TRBD2; cdr3_nt: TGTGCCAGCAGCCAGGTCTGGCGGGGGGAGCAGTACTTC; cdr3_aa: CASSQVWRGEQYF
j_call: TRBJ2-3; clone_size: few; v_call: TRBV19; d_call: TRBD1; cdr3_nt: TGTGCCAGTAGTATCGGGACAGGGGGCTATGATACGCAGTATTTT; cdr3_aa: CASSIGTGGYDTQYF
j_call: TRBJ1-1; clone_size: -; v_call: TRBV12-3/TRBV12-4; d_call: -; cdr3_nt: TGTGCCAGCAGTCTCGACACTGTCCTTGAAGCTTTCTTT; cdr3_aa: CASSLDTVLEAFF
j_call: TRBJ1-2; clone_size: -; v_call: TRBV6-6; d_call: TRBD1; cdr3_nt: TGTGCCAGCAGTGGCGGGACAGAATATGGCTACACCTTC; cdr3_aa: CASSGGTEYGYTF
j_call: TRBJ2-3; clone_size: few; v_call: TRBV20-1; d_call: -; cdr3_nt: TGCAGTGCTAGGGACGCGGGAAGGGAGAGAGATACGCAGTATTTT; cdr3_aa: CSARDAGRERDTQYF
j_call: TRBJ2-2; clone_size: few; v_call: TRBV7-9; d_call: -; cdr3_nt: TGTGCCAGCAGCTTATGGGGGCGTGAATCCGGGGAGCTGTTTTTT; cdr3_aa: CASSLWGRESGELFF
j_call: TRBJ2-1; clone_size: -; v_call: TRBV27; d_call: TRBD2; cdr3_nt: TGTGCCAGCAGTCACCCTGTTAGCGGGAGGTACAATGAGCAGTTCTTC; cdr3_aa: CASSHPVSGRYNEQFF
j_call: TRBJ1-2; clone_size: -; v_call: TRBV20-1; d_call: -; cdr3_nt: TGCAGTGCTCTACGGACGTTATCTAACTATGGCTACACCTTC; cdr3_aa: CSALRTLSNYGYTF
j_call: TRBJ1-1; clone_size: once; v_call: TRBV6-6; d_call: TRBD1; cdr3_nt: TGTGCCAGCAGTGATCCAGGGGGACGGAGAGCTTTCTTT; cdr3_aa: CASSDPGGRRAFF
j_call: TRBJ1-6; clone_size: -; v_call: TRBV20-1; d_call: TRBD1; cdr3_nt: TGCAGTGCTACGACCGGGACAGGGAATTCACCCCTCCACTTT; cdr3_aa: CSATTGTGNSPLHF
j_call: TRBJ1-1; clone_size: -; v_call: TRBV6-5; d_call: -; cdr3_nt: TGTGCCAGCACCGGAGCGGTCGGTGGGGACACTGAAGCTTTCTTT; cdr3_aa: CASTGAVGGDTEAFF
j_call: TRBJ1-1; clone_size: -; v_call: TRBV5-4; d_call: -; cdr3_nt: TGTGCCAGCAGCCGTGGTGTGAACCCGGGATTAGACACTGAAGCTTTCTTT; cdr3_aa: CASSRGVNPGLDTEAFF
j_call: TRBJ2-1; clone_size: -; v_call: TRBV5-5; d_call: -; cdr3_nt: TGTGCCAGCAGCTTGGACGTGGGGGTCCACAATGAGCAGTTCTTC; cdr3_aa: CASSLDVGVHNEQFF
j_call: TRBJ1-2; clone_size: few; v_call: TRBV7-2; d_call: -; cdr3_nt: TGTGCCAGCAGCTTAGAATTACAGGCGAGCTACACCTTC; cdr3_aa: CASSLELQASYTF
j_call: TRBJ1-3; clone_size: -; v_call: TRBV14; d_call: -; cdr3_nt: TGTGCCAGCAGCCAAGGTTCTGGAAACACCATATATTTT; cdr3_aa: CASSQGSGNTIYF
j_call: TRBJ1-3; clone_size: -; v_call: TRBV6-5; d_call: -; cdr3_nt: TGTGCCACCACAGCCCCGGACAGAGCTGGAAACACCATATATTTT; cdr3_aa: CATTAPDRAGNTIYF
j_call: TRBJ2-1; clone_size: -; v_call: TRBV27; d_call: -; cdr3_nt: TGTGCCAGCAGTTTAGGAACGGGGAGATGGAGCTCCTACAATGAGCAGTTCTTC; cdr3_aa: CASSLGTGRWSSYNEQFF
j_call: TRBJ2-7; clone_size: -; v_call: TRBV20-1; d_call: TRBD2; cdr3_nt: TGCAGTGCTAGCCGGGAGCGGGGGGCTCACTACGAGCAGTACTTC; cdr3_aa: CSASRERGAHYEQYF
j_call: TRBJ2-7; clone_size: -; v_call: TRBV19; d_call: TRBD1; cdr3_nt: TGTGCCAGTAGTATAAGGGGTGGACAGGGGGTCGAGCAGTACTTC; cdr3_aa: CASSIRGGQGVEQYF
j_call: TRBJ2-3; clone_size: once; v_call: TRBV6-6; d_call: -; cdr3_nt: TGTGCCAGCATGGCCGGGACAAGAAATACGCAGTATTTT; cdr3_aa: CASMAGTRNTQYF
j_call: TRBJ1-5; clone_size: -; v_call: TRBV20-1; d_call: TRBD1; cdr3_nt: TGCAGTGCTACAACAGGGGGCGGCGGTCAGCCCAAGCATTTT; cdr3_aa: CSATTGGGGQPKHF
j_call: TRBJ1-3; clone_size: -; v_call: TRBV30; d_call: -; cdr3_nt: TGTGCCTGGACAGTAGGAAACACCATATATTTT; cdr3_aa: CAWTVGNTIYF
j_call: TRBJ1-2; clone_size: -; v_call: TRBV10-3; d_call: TRBD1; cdr3_nt: TGTGCCATCAGTGAGGGGACAGCCTACTATGGCTACACCTTC; cdr3_aa: CAISEGTAYYGYTF
j_call: TRBJ1-2; clone_size: -; v_call: TRBV15; d_call: TRBD1; cdr3_nt: TGTGCCACCAGCAGAGGCGCCGGACAGGGGAACCTCTATGGCTACACCTTC; cdr3_aa: CATSRGAGQGNLYGYTF
j_call: TRBJ2-7; clone_size: -; v_call: TRBV20-1; d_call: -; cdr3_nt: TGCAGTGCTGCGGCCGGGACCTACGAGCAGTACTTC; cdr3_aa: CSAAAGTYEQYF
j_call: TRBJ1-1; clone_size: few; v_call: TRBV12-3/TRBV12-4; d_call: -; cdr3_nt: TGTGCCAGCAGTTACCGACGGGAAGGAAACACTGAAGCTTTCTTT; cdr3_aa: CASSYRREGNTEAFF
j_call: TRBJ1-5; clone_size: -; v_call: TRBV6-2/TRBV6-3; d_call: -; cdr3_nt: TGTGCCAGCAGCGACACAGGGAATCAGCCCCAGCATTTT; cdr3_aa: CASSDTGNQPQHF
j_call: TRBJ1-4; clone_size: -; v_call: TRBV7-9; d_call: -; cdr3_nt: TGTGCCAGCAGCTTAGGGGTTTACGAAAAACTGTTTTTT; cdr3_aa: CASSLGVYEKLFF
j_call: TRBJ2-1; clone_size: -; v_call: TRBV30; d_call: -; cdr3_nt: TGTGCCTGGAGGGGCTACTACAATGAGCAGTTCTTC; cdr3_aa: CAWRGYYNEQFF
j_call: TRBJ2-2; clone_size: -; v_call: TRBV5-1; d_call: TRBD1; cdr3_nt: TGCGCCAGCAGCTTGGGACAGGGGACCGGGGAGCTGTTTTTT; cdr3_aa: CASSLGQGTGELFF
j_call: TRBJ1-2; clone_size: -; v_call: TRBV7-9; d_call: TRBD1; cdr3_nt: TGTGCCAGCAGCTCGGACAGGGCGGTATATGGCTACACCTTC; cdr3_aa: CASSSDRAVYGYTF
j_call: TRBJ2-1; clone_size: -; v_call: TRBV27; d_call: -; cdr3_nt: TGTGCCAGTAGTAAACCAAGCTCCTACAATGAGCAGTTCTTC; cdr3_aa: CASSKPSSYNEQFF
j_call: TRBJ2-5; clone_size: -; v_call: TRBV15; d_call: -; cdr3_nt: TGTGCCACCAGCAGCCTGGGGGGGGCCGGGGAGACCCAGTACTTC; cdr3_aa: CATSSLGGAGETQYF
j_call: TRBJ1-4; clone_size: -; v_call: TRBV30; d_call: -; cdr3_nt: TGTGCCTGGAGCCCCGAAACGGGGAGTGTAGCTGAAAAACTGTTTTTT; cdr3_aa: CAWSPETGSVAEKLFF
j_call: TRBJ1-1; clone_size: once; v_call: TRBV10-2; d_call: -; cdr3_nt: TGTGCCATCAGTGAGCCCCCAGGTCCCGCTTTCTTT; cdr3_aa: CAISEPPGPAFF
j_call: TRBJ1-2; clone_size: -; v_call: TRBV5-8; d_call: TRBD1; cdr3_nt: TGTGCCAGCAGCCGGGACAGCCTCTATGGCTACACCTTC; cdr3_aa: CASSRDSLYGYTF
j_call: TRBJ1-1; clone_size: -; v_call: TRBV19; d_call: -; cdr3_nt: TGTGCCAGTAGTATCGGGGGCCCGAACACTGAAGCTTTCTTT; cdr3_aa: CASSIGGPNTEAFF
j_call: TRBJ1-1; clone_size: -; v_call: TRBV6-5; d_call: -; cdr3_nt: TGTGCCAGCAGTCCATGGGGGAACACTGAAGCTTTCTTT; cdr3_aa: CASSPWGNTEAFF
j_call: TRBJ1-2; clone_size: -; v_call: TRBV18; d_call: -; cdr3_nt: TGTGCCAGCTCACCATTAAAATCGGATGGCTACACCTTC; cdr3_aa: CASSPLKSDGYTF
j_call: TRBJ2-7; clone_size: -; v_call: TRBV12-3/TRBV12-4; d_call: TRBD2; cdr3_nt: TGTGCCAGCAGCCTGGGGAGGGTAGTCGCCTACGAGCAGTACTTC; cdr3_aa: CASSLGRVVAYEQYF
j_call: TRBJ2-7; clone_size: -; v_call: TRBV19; d_call: TRBD1; cdr3_nt: TGTGCCAGTAGTTCAACAGGGGTTAGGGAGCAGTACTTC; cdr3_aa: CASSSTGVREQYF
j_call: TRBJ1-1; clone_size: -; v_call: TRBV11-2; d_call: TRBD1; cdr3_nt: TGTGCCAGCAGCTCGGGACAGCCCAACACTGAAGCTTTCTTT; cdr3_aa: CASSSGQPNTEAFF
j_call: TRBJ2-7; clone_size: few; v_call: TRBV27; d_call: -; cdr3_nt: TGTGCCAGCAGTTTATTAGACAAGCCCTACGAGCAGTACTTC; cdr3_aa: CASSLLDKPYEQYF
j_call: TRBJ1-4; clone_size: -; v_call: TRBV5-4; d_call: -; cdr3_nt: TGTGCCAGCAGCCTGATCGGGACCGAAAATGAAAAACTGTTTTTT; cdr3_aa: CASSLIGTENEKLFF
j_call: TRBJ2-7; clone_size: -; v_call: TRBV19; d_call: -; cdr3_nt: TGTGCCAGTAGTCCTCATATCGACTCCTACGAGCAGTACTTC; cdr3_aa: CASSPHIDSYEQYF
j_call: TRBJ1-4; clone_size: -; v_call: TRBV11-2; d_call: -; cdr3_nt: TGTGCCAGCAGCCCCGGGGCAGGGGCCTCAATTACCCTGTTTTTT; cdr3_aa: CASSPGAGASITLFF
j_call: TRBJ2-5; clone_size: -; v_call: TRBV6-1; d_call: -; cdr3_nt: TGTGCCAGCAGTGTTCCGGGACTCAGAGGGGAGACCCAGTACTTC; cdr3_aa: CASSVPGLRGETQYF
j_call: TRBJ1-3; clone_size: -; v_call: TRBV13; d_call: -; cdr3_nt: TGTGCCAGCAGCTTAGGTCGGGGTACTACCATATATTTT; cdr3_aa: CASSLGRGTTIYF
j_call: TRBJ2-7; clone_size: -; v_call: TRBV12-3/TRBV12-4; d_call: -; cdr3_nt: TGTGCCAGCAGCCTCGGGGGCGCCTCCTCCGAGCAGTACTTC; cdr3_aa: CASSLGGASSEQYF
j_call: TRBJ2-2; clone_size: -; v_call: TRBV18; d_call: -; cdr3_nt: TGTGCCAGCTCACCACAGCTTAACACCGGGGAGCTGTTTTTT; cdr3_aa: CASSPQLNTGELFF
j_call: TRBJ2-3; clone_size: -; v_call: TRBV6-5; d_call: -; cdr3_nt: TGTGCCAGCAGTTTGCTAGGGGCAGATACGCAGTATTTT; cdr3_aa: CASSLLGADTQYF
j_call: TRBJ1-1; clone_size: few; v_call: TRBV6-1; d_call: -; cdr3_nt: TGTGCCAGCAGTGCGACACTTAACACTGAAGCTTTCTTT; cdr3_aa: CASSATLNTEAFF
j_call: TRBJ2-7; clone_size: -; v_call: TRBV7-9; d_call: -; cdr3_nt: TGTGCCAGCAGCTTAGCGGGGGTCTACGAGCAGTACTTC; cdr3_aa: CASSLAGVYEQYF
j_call: TRBJ2-7; clone_size: -; v_call: TRBV12-3/TRBV12-4; d_call: TRBD2; cdr3_nt: TGTGCCAGCAGTTGCCGGACTAGCGGAGCCGAGCAGTACTTC; cdr3_aa: CASSCRTSGAEQYF
j_call: TRBJ1-5; clone_size: -; v_call: TRBV19; d_call: -; cdr3_nt: TGTGCCAGTAGTAAAACAGGAGGCAATCAGCCCCAGCATTTT; cdr3_aa: CASSKTGGNQPQHF